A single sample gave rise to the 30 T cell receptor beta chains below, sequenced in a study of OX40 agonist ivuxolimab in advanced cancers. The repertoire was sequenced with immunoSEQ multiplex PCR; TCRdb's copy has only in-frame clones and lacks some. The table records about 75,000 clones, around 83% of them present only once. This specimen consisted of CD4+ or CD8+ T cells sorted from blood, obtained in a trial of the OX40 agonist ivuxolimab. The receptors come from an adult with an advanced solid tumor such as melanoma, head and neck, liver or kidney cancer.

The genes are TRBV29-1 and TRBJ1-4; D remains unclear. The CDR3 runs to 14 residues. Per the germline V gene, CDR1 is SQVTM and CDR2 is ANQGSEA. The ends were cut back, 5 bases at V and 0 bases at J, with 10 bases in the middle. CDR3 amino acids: CSVIGVSTNEKLFF. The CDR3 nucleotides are TGCAGCGTTATTGGGGTTTCAACTAATGAAAAACTGTTTTTT.

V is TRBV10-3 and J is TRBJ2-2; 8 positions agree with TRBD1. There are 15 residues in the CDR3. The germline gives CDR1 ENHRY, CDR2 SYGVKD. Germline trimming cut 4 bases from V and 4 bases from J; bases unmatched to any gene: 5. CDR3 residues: CAISGLTGATGELFF. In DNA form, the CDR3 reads TGTGCCATCAGTGGCCTGACAGGGGCCACCGGGGAGCTGTTTTTT.

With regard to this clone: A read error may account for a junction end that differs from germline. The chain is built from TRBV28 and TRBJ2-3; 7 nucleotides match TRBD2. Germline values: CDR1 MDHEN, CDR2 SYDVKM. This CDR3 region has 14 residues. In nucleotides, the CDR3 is TGTGCCAGCAGTAGGGACTATACCACAAATACGCAGTATTTT. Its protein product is CASSRDYTTNTQYF.

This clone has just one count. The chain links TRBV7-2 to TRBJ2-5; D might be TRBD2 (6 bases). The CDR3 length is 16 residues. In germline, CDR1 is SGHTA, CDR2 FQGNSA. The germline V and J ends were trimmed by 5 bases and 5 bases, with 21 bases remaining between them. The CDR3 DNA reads TGTGCCAGCAGCCGGGACTCCGGACTTACGGGGGAGACCCAGTACTTC. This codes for CASSRDSGLTGETQYF.

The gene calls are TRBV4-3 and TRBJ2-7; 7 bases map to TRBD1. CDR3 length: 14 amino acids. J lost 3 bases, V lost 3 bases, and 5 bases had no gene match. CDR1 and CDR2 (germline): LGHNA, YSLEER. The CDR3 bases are TGCGCCAGCAGCCATGTCGACAGGGACTACGAGCAGTACTTC. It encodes CASSHVDRDYEQYF.

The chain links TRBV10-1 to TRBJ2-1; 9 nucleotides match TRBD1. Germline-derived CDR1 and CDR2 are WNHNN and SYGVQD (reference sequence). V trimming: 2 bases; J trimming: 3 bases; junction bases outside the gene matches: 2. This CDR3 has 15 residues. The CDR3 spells CASSEETGGYNEQFF. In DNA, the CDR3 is TGCGCCAGCAGTGAGGAGACAGGGGGCTACAATGAGCAGTTCTTC.

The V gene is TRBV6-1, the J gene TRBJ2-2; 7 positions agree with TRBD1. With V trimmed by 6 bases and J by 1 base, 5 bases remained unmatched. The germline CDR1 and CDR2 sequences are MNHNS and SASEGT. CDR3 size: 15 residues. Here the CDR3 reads CASSIGQVNTGELFF. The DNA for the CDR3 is TGTGCCAGCAGCATAGGACAGGTGAACACCGGGGAGCTGTTTTTT.

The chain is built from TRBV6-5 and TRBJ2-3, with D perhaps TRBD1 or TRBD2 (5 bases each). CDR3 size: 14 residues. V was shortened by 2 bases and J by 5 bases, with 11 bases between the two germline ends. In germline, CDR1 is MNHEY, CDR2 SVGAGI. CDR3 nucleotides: TGTGCCAGCAGTTACAGGGGAGAGGGAGATACGCAGTATTTT. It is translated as CASSYRGEGDTQYF.

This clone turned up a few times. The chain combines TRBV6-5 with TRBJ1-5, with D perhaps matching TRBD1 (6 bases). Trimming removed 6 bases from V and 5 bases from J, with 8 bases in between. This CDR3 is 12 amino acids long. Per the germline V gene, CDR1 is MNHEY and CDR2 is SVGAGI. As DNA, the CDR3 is TGTGCCAGCAGGAGGGGGGATCAGCCCCAGCATTTT. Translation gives CASRRGDQPQHF.

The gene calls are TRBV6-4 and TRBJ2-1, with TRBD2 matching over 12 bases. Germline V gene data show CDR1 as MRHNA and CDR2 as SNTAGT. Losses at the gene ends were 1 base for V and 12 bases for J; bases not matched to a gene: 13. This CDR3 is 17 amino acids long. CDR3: CASSDLASGRAARGQFF. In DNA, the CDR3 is TGTGCCAGCAGTGACTTGGCTAGCGGGAGGGCCGCCAGAGGGCAGTTCTTC.

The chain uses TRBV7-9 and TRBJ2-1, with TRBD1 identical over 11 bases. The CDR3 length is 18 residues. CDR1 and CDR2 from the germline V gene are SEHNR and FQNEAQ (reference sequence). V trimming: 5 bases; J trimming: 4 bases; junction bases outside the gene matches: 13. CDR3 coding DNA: TGTGCCAGCAGCCCACTACGAGCGGACAGGGGGCTGTACAATGAGCAGTTCTTC. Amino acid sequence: CASSPLRADRGLYNEQFF.

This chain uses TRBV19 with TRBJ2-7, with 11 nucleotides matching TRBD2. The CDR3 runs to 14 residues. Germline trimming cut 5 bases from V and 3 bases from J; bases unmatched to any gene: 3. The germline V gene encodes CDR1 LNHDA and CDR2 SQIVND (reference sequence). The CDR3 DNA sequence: TGTGCCAGTAGTTTTAGCGGGGGGGGCTACGAGCAGTACTTC. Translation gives CASSFSGGGYEQYF.

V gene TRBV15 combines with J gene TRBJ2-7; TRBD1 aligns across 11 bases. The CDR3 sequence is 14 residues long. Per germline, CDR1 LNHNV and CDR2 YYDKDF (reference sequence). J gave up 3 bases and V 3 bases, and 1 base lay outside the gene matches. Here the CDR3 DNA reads TGTGCCACCAGCAGGGGGACAGGGGGCTACGAGCAGTACTTC. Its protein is CATSRGTGGYEQYF.

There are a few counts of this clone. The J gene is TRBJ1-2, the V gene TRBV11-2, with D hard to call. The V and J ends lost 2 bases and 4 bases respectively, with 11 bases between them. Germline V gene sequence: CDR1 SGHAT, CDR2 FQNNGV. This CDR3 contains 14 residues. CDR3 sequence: CASSLKDGPYGYTF. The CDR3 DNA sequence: TGTGCCAGCAGCTTAAAGGACGGCCCCTATGGCTACACCTTC.

The CDR3: CASTNDRKLFF. CDR3 nucleotide sequence: TGTGCCAGCACCAATGACAGAAAACTGTTTTTT. The chain uses TRBV28 and TRBJ1-4; a weak D match, TRBD1 (5 bases). With 7 bases removed from V and 10 bases from J, the gap between germline ends came to 10 bases. The CDR3 consists of 11 residues. CDR1 and CDR2 from the germline V gene are MDHEN and SYDVKM.

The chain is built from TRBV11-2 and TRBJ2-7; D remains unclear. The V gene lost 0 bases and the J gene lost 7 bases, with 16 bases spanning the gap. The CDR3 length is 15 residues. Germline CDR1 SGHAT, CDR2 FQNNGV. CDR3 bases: TGTGCCAGCAGCTTAGATTTAGGGCCCGTAGGAGAGCAGTACTTC. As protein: CASSLDLGPVGEQYF.

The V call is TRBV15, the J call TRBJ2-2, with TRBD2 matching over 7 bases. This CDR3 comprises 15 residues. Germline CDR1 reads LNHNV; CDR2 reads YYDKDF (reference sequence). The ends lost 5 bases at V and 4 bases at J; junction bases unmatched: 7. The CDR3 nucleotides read TGTGCCACCAGCCCCGTAGGGAGGGCCACCGGGGAGCTGTTTTTT. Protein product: CATSPVGRATGELFF.

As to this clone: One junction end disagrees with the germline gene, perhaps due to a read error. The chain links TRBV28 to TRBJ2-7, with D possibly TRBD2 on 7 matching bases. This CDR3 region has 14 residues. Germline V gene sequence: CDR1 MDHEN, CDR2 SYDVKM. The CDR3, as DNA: TGTGCCAGCAGTCCCGGGGGGCCCTCCGACGAGCAGTACTTC. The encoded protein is CASSPGGPSDEQYF.

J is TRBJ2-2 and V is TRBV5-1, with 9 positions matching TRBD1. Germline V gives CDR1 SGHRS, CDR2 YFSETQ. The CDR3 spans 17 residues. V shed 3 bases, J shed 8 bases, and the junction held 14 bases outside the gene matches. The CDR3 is CASSYRRTGAPRGELFF. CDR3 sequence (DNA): TGCGCCAGCAGCTACCGGAGGACAGGGGCCCCGAGGGGGGAGCTGTTTTTT.

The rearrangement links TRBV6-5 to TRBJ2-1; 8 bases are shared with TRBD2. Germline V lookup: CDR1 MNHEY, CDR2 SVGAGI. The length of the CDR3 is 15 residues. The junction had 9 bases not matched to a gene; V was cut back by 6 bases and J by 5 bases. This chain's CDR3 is CASRPERGYNNEQFF. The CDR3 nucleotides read TGTGCCAGCAGACCAGAGCGGGGGTATAACAATGAGCAGTTCTTC.

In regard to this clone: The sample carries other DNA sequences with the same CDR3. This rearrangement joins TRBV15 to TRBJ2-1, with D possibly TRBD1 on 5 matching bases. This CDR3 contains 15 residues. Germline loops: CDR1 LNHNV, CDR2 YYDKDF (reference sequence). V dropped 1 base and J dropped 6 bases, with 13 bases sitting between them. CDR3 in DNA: TGTGCCACCAGCAGAGGGGGTCAGGGCGGCAATGAGCAGTTCTTC. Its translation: CATSRGGQGGNEQFF.

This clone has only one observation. CDR3 DNA sequence: TGTGCCAGCAGCGTCCGGACAGGTCGCGGGGAGACCCAGTACTTC. Translated, it gives CASSVRTGRGETQYF. The chain employs TRBV5-4 and TRBJ2-5; 7 bases align to TRBD1. V trimming: 4 bases; J trimming: 5 bases; junction bases outside the gene matches: 11. Per the germline V gene, CDR1 is SGHNT and CDR2 is YYREEE (reference sequence). The CDR3 covers 15 residues.

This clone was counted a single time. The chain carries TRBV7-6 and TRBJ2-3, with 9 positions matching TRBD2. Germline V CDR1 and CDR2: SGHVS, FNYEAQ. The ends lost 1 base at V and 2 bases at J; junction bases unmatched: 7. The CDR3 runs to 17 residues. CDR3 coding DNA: TGTGCCAGCAGCTTAGGGGCTAGCGGGGCTTACACAGATACGCAGTATTTT. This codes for CASSLGASGAYTDTQYF.

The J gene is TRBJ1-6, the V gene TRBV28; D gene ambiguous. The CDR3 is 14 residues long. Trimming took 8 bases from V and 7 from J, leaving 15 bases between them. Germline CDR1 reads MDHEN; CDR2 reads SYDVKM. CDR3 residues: CASQVSQVNSPLHF. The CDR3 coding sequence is TGTGCCAGCCAGGTCAGCCAGGTCAATTCACCCCTCCACTTT.

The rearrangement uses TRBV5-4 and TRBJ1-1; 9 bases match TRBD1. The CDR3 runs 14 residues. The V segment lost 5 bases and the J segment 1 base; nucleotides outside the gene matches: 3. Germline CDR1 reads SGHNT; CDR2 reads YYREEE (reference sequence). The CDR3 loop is CASRIQGANTEAFF. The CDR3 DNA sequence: TGTGCCAGCAGAATACAGGGGGCGAACACTGAAGCTTTCTTT. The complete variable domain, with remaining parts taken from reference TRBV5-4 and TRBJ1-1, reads ETGVTQSPTHLIKTRGQQVTLRCSSQSGHNTVSWYQQALGQGPQFIFQYYREEENGRGNFPPRFSGLQFPNYSSELNVNALELDDSALYLCASRIQGANTEAFFGQGTRLTVV.

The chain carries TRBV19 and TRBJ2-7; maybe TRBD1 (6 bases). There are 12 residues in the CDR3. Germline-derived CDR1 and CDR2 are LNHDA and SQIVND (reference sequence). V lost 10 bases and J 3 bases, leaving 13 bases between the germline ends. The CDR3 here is CATTGKGYEQYF. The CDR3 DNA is TGTGCCACGACAGGAAAAGGCTACGAGCAGTACTTC.

The CDR3 sequence is CASRSPGGSSEAFF. The DNA for the CDR3 is TGTGCCAGCAGGTCCCCAGGGGGTAGCTCTGAAGCTTTCTTT. This rearrangement joins TRBV6-5 to TRBJ1-1; the match to TRBD1 covers 7 bases. Germline assignment: CDR1 MNHEY and CDR2 SVGAGI. The junction had 10 bases not matched to a gene; V was cut back by 6 bases and J by 6 bases. This CDR3 comprises 14 residues.

In DNA, the CDR3 is TGTGCCAGCAGCTCTAAAGTGGGGACTAGCGGCCAAGAGACCCAGTACTTC. This gives the protein CASSSKVGTSGQETQYF. The V and J genes are TRBV7-8 and TRBJ2-5, with TRBD2 matching over 11 bases. The CDR3 has 17 residues. V gave up 4 bases and J gave up 1 base; unmatched junction bases: 8. Germline CDR1 SGHVS, CDR2 FQNEAQ.

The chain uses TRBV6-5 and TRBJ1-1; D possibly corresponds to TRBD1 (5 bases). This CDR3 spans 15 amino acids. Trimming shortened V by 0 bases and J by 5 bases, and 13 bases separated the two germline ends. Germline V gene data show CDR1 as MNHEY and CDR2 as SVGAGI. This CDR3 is CASSYSRGKRTEAFF. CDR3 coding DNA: TGTGCCAGCAGTTACTCGCGGGGGAAGAGAACTGAAGCTTTCTTT.

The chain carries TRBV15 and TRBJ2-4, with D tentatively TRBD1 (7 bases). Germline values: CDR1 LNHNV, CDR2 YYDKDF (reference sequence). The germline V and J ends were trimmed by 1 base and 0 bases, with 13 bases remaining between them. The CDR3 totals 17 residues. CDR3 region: CATSRGGTDLAKNIQYF. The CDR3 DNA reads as TGTGCCACCAGCAGAGGCGGGACAGACCTAGCCAAAAACATTCAGTACTTC.